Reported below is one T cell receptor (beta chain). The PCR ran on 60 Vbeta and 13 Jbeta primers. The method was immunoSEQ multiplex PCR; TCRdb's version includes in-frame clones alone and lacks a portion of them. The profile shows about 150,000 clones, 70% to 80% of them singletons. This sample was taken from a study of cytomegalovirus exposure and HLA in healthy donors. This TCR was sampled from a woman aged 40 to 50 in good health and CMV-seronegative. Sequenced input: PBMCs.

The CDR3 here is CASSTVGRGSYEQYF. The CDR3 coding sequence is TGTGCCAGCAGTACAGTAGGCCGTGGGAGCTACGAGCAGTACTTC. The chain joins TRBV6-6 to TRBJ2-7; D perhaps matches TRBD2 (5 bases). Germline V CDR1 and CDR2: MNHNY, SVGAGI (reference sequence). This CDR3 region has 15 residues. The V end was cut by 5 bases, the J end by 3 bases, with 17 bases between.